Listed here are 2 T cell receptor beta chains from one sample, sequenced in a study of cytomegalovirus exposure and HLA in healthy donors. 13 Jbeta primers and 60 Vbeta primers were used for the PCR. Profiled with immunoSEQ multiplex PCR; TCRdb holds only in-frame clones, not every one. The table shows over 75,000 clones, with roughly 86% occurring only once. Sequencing was performed on PBMCs. The receptors originated from a man aged 25-40 years in good health and CMV-seropositive.

This clone showed up just a few times. The chain links TRBV2 to TRBJ2-5, with 9 bases lining up with TRBD1. CDR1 is SNHLY and CDR2 is FYNNEI in the germline V gene. The V segment lost 6 bases and the J segment 0 bases; nucleotides outside the gene matches: 2. The CDR3 covers 14 residues. The CDR3 sequence is CASRGQGYQETQYF. DNA for the CDR3: TGTGCCAGCAGAGGACAGGGGTACCAAGAGACCCAGTACTTC.

The chain is built from TRBV19 and TRBJ2-7; 7 bases line up with TRBD2. V lost 6 bases, J lost 2 bases, and 7 bases stayed unmatched. Germline V lookup: CDR1 LNHDA, CDR2 SQIVND (reference sequence). The CDR3 loop spans 14 amino acids. The CDR3 bases are TGTGCCAGTAGCCCCGCGGGAGACCCCTACGAGCAGTACTTC. This encodes CASSPAGDPYEQYF.